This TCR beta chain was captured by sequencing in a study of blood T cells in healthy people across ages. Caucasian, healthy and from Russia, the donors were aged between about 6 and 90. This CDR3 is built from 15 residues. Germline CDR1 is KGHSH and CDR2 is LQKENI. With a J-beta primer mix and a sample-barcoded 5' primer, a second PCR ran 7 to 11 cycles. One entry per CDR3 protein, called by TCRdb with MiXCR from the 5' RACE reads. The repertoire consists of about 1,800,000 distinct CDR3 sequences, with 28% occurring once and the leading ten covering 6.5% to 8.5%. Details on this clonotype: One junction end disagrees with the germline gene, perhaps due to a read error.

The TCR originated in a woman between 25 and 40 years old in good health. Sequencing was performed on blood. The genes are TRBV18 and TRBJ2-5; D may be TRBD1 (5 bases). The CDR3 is CASSPRTSHQEIQYF. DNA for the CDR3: TGTGCCAGCTCACCAAGGACAAGCCACCAAGAGATCCAGTACTTC.